Below, 25 T cell receptor beta chains from the same sample are listed, as sequenced in a study of blood T cell repertoires in COVID-19. The table came from immunoSEQ multiplex PCR; TCRdb's copy has only in-frame clones and leaves some out. In the table there are under 200,000 clones, around 85% of which are singletons. Sequenced: peripheral blood. These receptors came from a woman at least 80 years old with acute or convalescent COVID-19.

The chain joins TRBV12-5 to TRBJ1-1; TRBD1 is a possible D gene (6 bases). This CDR3 has 16 residues. The V end was cut by 0 bases, the J end by 6 bases, with 17 bases between. The germline V gene encodes CDR1 LGHNT and CDR2 FRNRAP. The CDR3 DNA is TGTGCTAGTGGTTTGGTACGCCCCGGGACAACCCCTGAAGCTTTCTTT. As protein: CASGLVRPGTTPEAFF.

V is TRBV5-6 and J is TRBJ1-3; 7 bases are shared with TRBD1. The CDR3 runs 14 residues. J was trimmed by 4 bases and V by 6 bases; bases with no gene match: 7. Germline CDR1 reads SGHDT; CDR2 reads YYEEEE. The CDR3 loop is CASTRQGLGNTIYF. The DNA for the CDR3 is TGTGCCAGCACCCGACAGGGCTTGGGAAACACCATATATTTT.

Worth noting for this clone: This same CDR3 is encoded by further DNA sequences in the sample. This sequence joins TRBV6-1 and TRBJ1-5; no firm D call. V lost 2 bases and J lost 0, with 5 bases in between. This CDR3 is built from 14 residues. The germline V gene has CDR1 MNHNS and CDR2 SASEGT. CDR3 DNA sequence: TGTGCCAGCAGTGAACTCAGTAGCAATCAGCCCCAGCATTTT. Protein sequence: CASSELSSNQPQHF.

In its sample, this clone was seen once. The V call is TRBV5-1, the J call TRBJ1-5, with TRBD1 identical over 7 bases. The junction had 2 bases not matched to a gene; V was cut back by 0 bases and J by 2 bases. The CDR3 runs to 15 residues. Germline V gene data show CDR1 as SGHRS and CDR2 as YFSETQ. This chain's CDR3 is CASSLAGGRNQPQHF. The CDR3 bases are TGCGCCAGCAGCTTGGCAGGGGGACGCAATCAGCCCCAGCATTTT.

The chain carries TRBV29-1 and TRBJ2-5; 7 nucleotides match TRBD1. V lost 6 bases, J lost 1 base, and 2 bases stayed unmatched. Per the germline V gene, CDR1 is SQVTM and CDR2 is ANQGSEA. The CDR3 is 12 residues long. This chain's CDR3 is CSVGQSQETQYF. The CDR3 DNA reads TGCAGCGTGGGACAGTCCCAAGAGACCCAGTACTTC.

This clone was detected many times. The rearrangement links TRBV2 to TRBJ1-4; 7 nucleotides agree with TRBD1. The CDR3 totals 12 residues. Trimming cost V 6 bases and J 7 bases; bases outside gene matches: 2. Germline V gives CDR1 SNHLY, CDR2 FYNNEI. CDR3 DNA: TGTGCCAGCAGGGGGACAGTTGAAAAACTGTTTTTT. Translating it yields CASRGTVEKLFF.

V is TRBV25-1 and J is TRBJ1-2; a possible D gene is TRBD1 (5 bases). The CDR3 covers 12 residues. Germline lookup yields CDR1 MGHDK and CDR2 SYGVNS. V shed 4 bases and J shed 4 bases, with 7 bases lying between them. CDR3 loop: CASSGGPYGYTF. The CDR3 nucleotides read TGTGCCAGCAGTGGGGGCCCCTATGGCTACACCTTC.

The chain employs TRBV5-1 and TRBJ2-7, with 7 nucleotides matching TRBD2. The V gene end was trimmed by 3 bases and the J gene end by 1 base; junction bases not matched to a gene: 13. CDR3 size: 17 residues. CDR1 is SGHRS, CDR2 YFSETQ, per germline. CDR3 in amino acids: CASSSDSRAGGSYEQYF. CDR3 sequence (DNA): TGCGCCAGCAGCTCGGACTCCCGCGCCGGGGGGTCCTACGAGCAGTACTTC.

CDR3 protein: CASSIAPDSSYEQYF. For the CDR3, the DNA is TGTGCCAGTAGTATTGCCCCGGACAGCTCCTACGAGCAGTACTTC. The rearrangement uses TRBV19 and TRBJ2-7; TRBD1 is a possible D gene (6 bases). V was cut by 3 bases and J by 0 bases, with 12 bases left in between. Germline V lookup: CDR1 LNHDA, CDR2 SQIVND (reference sequence). The CDR3 contains 15 residues. Looking up the rest from reference TRBV19 and TRBJ2-7 gives the full variable domain: DGGITQSPKYLFRKEGQNVTLSCEQNLNHDAMYWYRQDPGQGLRLIYYSQIVNDFQKGDIAEGYSVSREKKESFPLTVTSAQKNPTAFYLCASSIAPDSSYEQYFGPGTRLTVT.

The rearrangement uses TRBV20-1 and TRBJ2-1; D remains unclear. The CDR3 contains 11 residues. V lost 6 bases and J lost 5, with 8 bases in between. The V gene's germline CDR1 is DFQATT and CDR2 SNEGSKA (reference sequence). The CDR3 is CSAATNNEQFF. DNA of the CDR3: TGCAGTGCGGCCACTAACAATGAGCAGTTCTTC.

The CDR3 loop is CAITSAEQGALKLFF. The CDR3 bases are TGTGCCATCACCTCTGCGGAACAGGGGGCGTTGAAACTGTTTTTT. This chain uses TRBV10-3 with TRBJ1-4; TRBD1 matches 9 bases. Germline V CDR1 and CDR2: ENHRY, SYGVKD. V shed 7 bases, J shed 11 bases, and the junction held 14 bases outside the gene matches. This CDR3 is 15 amino acids long.

CDR3 region: CASSLERSSSGNTIYF. For the CDR3, the DNA is TGCGCCAGCAGCTTGGAGAGGAGTAGCTCTGGAAACACCATATATTTT. The chain uses TRBV5-1 and TRBJ1-3; D is unresolved. The germline CDR1 and CDR2 sequences are SGHRS and YFSETQ. The CDR3 runs 16 residues. Trimming took off 0 bases at V and 0 bases at J, with 10 bases between the two ends.

V usage is TRBV6-5 and J usage is TRBJ1-5; 11 bases match TRBD1. Germline loops: CDR1 MNHEY, CDR2 SVGAGI. Unmatched junction bases numbered 5, after V lost 6 bases and J lost 4 bases. The CDR3 has 15 amino acids. The CDR3 loop is CASRGTGGSNQPQHF. In DNA, the CDR3 is TGTGCCAGCAGGGGGACAGGGGGATCGAATCAGCCCCAGCATTTT.

The chain uses TRBV28 and TRBJ2-6, with D possibly being TRBD1 (6 bases). Per germline, CDR1 MDHEN and CDR2 SYDVKM. V gave up 6 bases and J gave up 2 bases, with 17 bases separating them. The CDR3 has 17 residues. The CDR3 sequence: CASSSTGYVPGANVLTF. CDR3 in DNA: TGTGCCAGCAGCTCCACAGGGTACGTCCCTGGGGCCAACGTCCTGACTTTC.

The chain joins TRBV4-2 to TRBJ1-6; D may be TRBD1 (6 bases). Germline V gives CDR1 LGHNA, CDR2 YNFKEQ. The CDR3 runs to 15 residues. V was trimmed by 2 bases and J by 6 bases, leaving 11 bases between them. CDR3 protein: CASSQQGNVNSPLHF. For the CDR3, the DNA is TGTGCCAGCAGCCAACAGGGGAATGTTAATTCACCCCTCCACTTT.

The rearrangement links TRBV18 to TRBJ2-1, with TRBD2 identical over 8 bases. The trim removed 3 bases at V and 9 bases at J, leaving 25 bases unmatched. CDR3 length: 20 amino acids. Germline V gene lookup returns CDR1 KGHSH and CDR2 LQKENI. For the CDR3, the DNA is TGTGCCAGCTCACCCCCCACCGCCGACCGGAACGGGAGGGCGAGAAGTGAGCAGTTCTTC. Residues: CASSPPTADRNGRARSEQFF.

This chain uses TRBV7-9 with TRBJ2-7; the D gene is possibly TRBD2 (5 bases). V was clipped by 2 bases and J by 6 bases, with 23 bases between them. Germline V gene data show CDR1 as SEHNR and CDR2 as FQNEAQ (reference sequence). The CDR3 loop spans 17 amino acids. As DNA, the CDR3 is TGTGCCAGCAGCTTAACCCGGGGTAGCCTCAACTCGGGCGAGCAGTACTTC. Amino acids: CASSLTRGSLNSGEQYF.

The CDR3 is CASSLGGGDEQFF. The CDR3 bases are TGTGCCAGCAGTTTGGGGGGGGGCGATGAGCAGTTCTTC. The rearrangement joins TRBV28 to TRBJ2-1, with a tentative D call TRBD2 (7 bases). V shed 3 bases and J shed 8 bases, with 11 bases lying between them. This CDR3 is 13 amino acids long. Germline V gene lookup returns CDR1 MDHEN and CDR2 SYDVKM.

The chain recombines TRBV5-6 with TRBJ2-1, with TRBD2 matching over 9 bases. CDR3 length: 14 amino acids. The V gene end was trimmed by 7 bases and the J gene end by 4 bases; junction bases not matched to a gene: 6. CDR1 is SGHDT and CDR2 is YYEEEE in the germline V gene. In nucleotides, the CDR3 is TGTGCCAGCGGGGGTAGCGGGGGATACAATGAGCAGTTCTTC. Translated: CASGGSGGYNEQFF.

This clone was detected once. The chain combines TRBV19 with TRBJ2-7; 9 nucleotides line up with TRBD1. V lost 7 bases and J lost 4; bases outside the gene matches: 8. Germline-derived CDR1 and CDR2 are LNHDA and SQIVND (reference sequence). This CDR3 contains 14 residues. CDR3 sequence reads: CASKRTGEGYEQYF. The CDR3 coding sequence is TGTGCCAGTAAAAGGACAGGGGAGGGATACGAGCAGTACTTC.

The V and J genes are TRBV15 and TRBJ2-7, with 10 bases fitting TRBD1. Trimming removed 1 base from V and 5 bases from J; junction bases left unmatched: 11. Germline CDR1 and CDR2: LNHNV and YYDKDF (reference sequence). The CDR3 is made up of 17 amino acids. CDR3 nucleotides: TGTGCCACCAGCAGAGGAGGTATCCGGGACAGGGGAAACGAGCAGTACTTC. It is translated as CATSRGGIRDRGNEQYF.

The sample holds a few counts of this clone. In DNA form, the CDR3 reads TGCGCCAGCAGGTCGATTGGGCAGGGTGGTTCACCCCTCCACTTT. This gives the protein CASRSIGQGGSPLHF. The chain is built from TRBV10-2 and TRBJ1-6; D possibly corresponds to TRBD1 (5 bases). This CDR3 spans 15 amino acids. With 6 bases removed from V and 9 bases from J, the gap between germline ends came to 18 bases. The germline V gene has CDR1 WSHSY and CDR2 SAAADI.

The chain employs TRBV7-2 and TRBJ2-1, with D possibly TRBD1 on 5 matching bases. V lost 1 base and J 14 bases, leaving 12 bases between the germline ends. Germline V gene data show CDR1 as SGHTA and CDR2 as FQGNSA. The CDR3 is 12 amino acids. DNA for the CDR3: TGTGCCAGCAGCTTAGAAAGGACACACGAGTTCTTC. Residues: CASSLERTHEFF.

Here the CDR3 reads CASSIGAQANTEAFF. Here the CDR3 DNA reads TGTGCCAGTAGTATAGGAGCACAGGCGAACACTGAAGCTTTCTTT. This chain joins TRBV19 and TRBJ1-1, with D possibly TRBD1 on 5 matching bases. The length of the CDR3 is 15 residues. CDR1 is LNHDA and CDR2 is SQIVND in the germline V gene (reference sequence). V lost 1 base and J 1 base, leaving 10 bases between the germline ends.

This rearrangement joins TRBV9 to TRBJ2-1; 10 bases agree with TRBD1. Germline CDR1 is SGDLS and CDR2 is YYNGEE. V trimming: 3 bases; J trimming: 2 bases; junction bases outside the gene matches: 2. CDR3 length equals 15 residues. CDR3 nucleotides: TGTGCCAGCAGCGCGGGACAGGGGACCTACAATGAGCAGTTCTTC. It yields the protein CASSAGQGTYNEQFF.